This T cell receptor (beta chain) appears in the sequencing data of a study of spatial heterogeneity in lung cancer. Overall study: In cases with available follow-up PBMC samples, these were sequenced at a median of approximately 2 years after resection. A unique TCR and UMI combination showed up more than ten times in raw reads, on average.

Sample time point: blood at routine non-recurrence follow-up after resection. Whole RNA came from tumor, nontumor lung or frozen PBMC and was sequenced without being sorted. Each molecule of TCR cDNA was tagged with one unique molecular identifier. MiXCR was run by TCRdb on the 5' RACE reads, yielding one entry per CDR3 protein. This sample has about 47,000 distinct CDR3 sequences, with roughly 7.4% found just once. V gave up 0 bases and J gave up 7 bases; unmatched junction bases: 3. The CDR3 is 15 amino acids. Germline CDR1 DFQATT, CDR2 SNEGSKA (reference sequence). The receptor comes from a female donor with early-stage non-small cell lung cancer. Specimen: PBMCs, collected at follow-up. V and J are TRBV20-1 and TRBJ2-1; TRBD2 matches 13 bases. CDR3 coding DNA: TGCAGTGCTAGAGATTCGGGACTAGCGGGGAATGAGCAGTTCTTC. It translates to CSARDSGLAGNEQFF.